The next 9 T cell receptor beta chains were all read from a single sample in a study of T cell responses to AZD1222 COVID-19 vaccine. The data were produced by immunoSEQ multiplex PCR, yet TCRdb's version contains in-frame clones alone and is incomplete. The sample carries 200,000 to 250,000 clones, about 95% recorded once. This sample comprised peripheral blood, obtained 28 days after the second dose of the MenACWY control vaccine. These receptor sequences come from an adult who received the MenACWY meningococcal vaccine as a control.

The chain has TRBV9 and TRBJ2-3; weak D call: TRBD1 (5 bases). V dropped 5 bases and J dropped 3 bases, with 19 bases sitting between them. The CDR3 is 16 amino acids. Germline values: CDR1 SGDLS, CDR2 YYNGEE. The CDR3 loop reads CASSDRPFKGTDTQYF. CDR3 in DNA: TGTGCCAGCAGTGATAGACCCTTTAAGGGGACAGATACGCAGTATTTT.

The CDR3, as DNA: TGTGCCAGCAGTGCGACAGCCGGGACGGCCTCTGGAAACACCATATATTTT. Its translation is CASSATAGTASGNTIYF. The chain uses TRBV27 and TRBJ1-3, with D possibly being TRBD1 (5 bases). CDR1 is MNHEY and CDR2 is SMNVEV in the germline V gene (reference sequence). There are 17 residues in the CDR3. V gave up 5 bases and J gave up 0 bases, with 17 bases separating them.

This clone came up once. This chain uses TRBV7-9 with TRBJ1-3, with 9 bases lining up with TRBD1. The trim removed 5 bases at V and 5 bases at J, leaving 7 bases unmatched. The germline V gene has CDR1 SEHNR and CDR2 FQNEAQ (reference sequence). The CDR3 is 15 amino acids. The CDR3 bases are TGTGCCAGCAGCCTGGGACAGGGTGGCAGAAACACCATATATTTT. Amino acids: CASSLGQGGRNTIYF.

The chain couples TRBV28 to TRBJ1-1, with a weak D call TRBD1 (5 bases). Germline assignment: CDR1 MDHEN and CDR2 SYDVKM. The CDR3 has 13 residues. Trimming took 5 bases from V and 8 from J, leaving 15 bases between them. The CDR3 DNA reads TGTGCCAGCAGTCCTGAGTACAGGTCAGAAGCTTTCTTT. The encoded protein is CASSPEYRSEAFF.

The gene calls are TRBV30 and TRBJ1-4, with a weak D call TRBD1 (6 bases). The V end lost 0 bases, the J end lost 8 bases, and 13 bases lay between the germline ends. The CDR3 is 14 residues long. Germline V gene sequence: CDR1 GTSNPN, CDR2 SVGIG (reference sequence). The CDR3 region is CAWSVLQGREKLFF. Written as DNA, the CDR3 is TGTGCCTGGAGTGTACTACAGGGTCGCGAAAAACTGTTTTTT.

The V and J genes are TRBV5-1 and TRBJ2-3; D unresolved. Germline CDR1 and CDR2: SGHRS and YFSETQ. Trimming pared 3 bases from V and 2 bases from J, leaving 10 bases between. The CDR3 is 14 amino acids. CDR3 amino acids: CASSSGVHTDTQYF. The DNA of the CDR3 is TGCGCCAGCAGCTCTGGGGTTCACACAGATACGCAGTATTTT. Complete variable domain (other parts from reference TRBV5-1 and TRBJ2-3): KAGVTQTPRYLIKTRGQQVTLSCSPISGHRSVSWYQQTPGQGLQFLFEYFSETQRNKGNFPGRFSGRQFSNSRSEMNVSTLELGDSALYLCASSSGVHTDTQYFGPGTRLTVL.

This sequence joins TRBV20-1 and TRBJ2-7; D gene ambiguous. Trimming pared 0 bases from V and 5 bases from J, leaving 5 bases between. The V gene's germline CDR1 is DFQATT and CDR2 SNEGSKA (reference sequence). This CDR3 is 11 amino acids long. CDR3 bases: TGCAGTGCTAGAGATGGGCACGAGCAGTACTTC. Its translation is CSARDGHEQYF.

CDR3 in amino acids: CASRRTGVTGELFF. CDR3 bases: TGTGCCAGCCGTCGGACAGGGGTCACCGGGGAGCTGTTTTTT. This chain connects TRBV6-5 to TRBJ2-2, with TRBD1 identical over 9 bases. V was pared by 8 bases and J by 4 bases, with 5 bases of the junction left unmatched. Germline CDR1 and CDR2: MNHEY and SVGAGI. The CDR3 contains 14 residues.

In DNA, the CDR3 is TGTGCCAGCAGAACCGACGGTGGAAACACCATATATTTT. Its translation is CASRTDGGNTIYF. J is TRBJ1-3 and V is TRBV2; no clear D. Germline CDR1 is SNHLY and CDR2 is FYNNEI. The CDR3 length is 13 residues. V gave up 6 bases and J gave up 3 bases, with 9 bases separating them.